The present T cell receptor beta chain was sequenced within a study of T cell responses to AZD1222 COVID-19 vaccine. General observations from the study: Donor demographics were predominantly white British with a female majority; clonal diversity may be underestimated.

As for this clone: What it binds is not known.

Assay used: immunoSEQ multiplex PCR; TCRdb lists only in-frame clones, some missing. The sample includes some 150,000 clones, 93% seen only once; the top ten take 1.5% to 2%. CDR3 size: 13 residues. Germline V CDR1 and CDR2: SGHRS, YFSETQ. The V and J ends lost 4 bases and 4 bases respectively, with 12 bases between them. This clonotype originated in an adult in good health. The starting material was peripheral blood, obtained on day 0 of AZD1222 vaccination. V usage is TRBV5-1 and J usage is TRBJ2-7, with D tentatively TRBD2 (6 bases). Here the CDR3 reads CASSQGGRYEQYF. The DNA of the CDR3 is TGCGCCAGCAGCCAGGGAGGAAGGTACGAGCAGTACTTC.